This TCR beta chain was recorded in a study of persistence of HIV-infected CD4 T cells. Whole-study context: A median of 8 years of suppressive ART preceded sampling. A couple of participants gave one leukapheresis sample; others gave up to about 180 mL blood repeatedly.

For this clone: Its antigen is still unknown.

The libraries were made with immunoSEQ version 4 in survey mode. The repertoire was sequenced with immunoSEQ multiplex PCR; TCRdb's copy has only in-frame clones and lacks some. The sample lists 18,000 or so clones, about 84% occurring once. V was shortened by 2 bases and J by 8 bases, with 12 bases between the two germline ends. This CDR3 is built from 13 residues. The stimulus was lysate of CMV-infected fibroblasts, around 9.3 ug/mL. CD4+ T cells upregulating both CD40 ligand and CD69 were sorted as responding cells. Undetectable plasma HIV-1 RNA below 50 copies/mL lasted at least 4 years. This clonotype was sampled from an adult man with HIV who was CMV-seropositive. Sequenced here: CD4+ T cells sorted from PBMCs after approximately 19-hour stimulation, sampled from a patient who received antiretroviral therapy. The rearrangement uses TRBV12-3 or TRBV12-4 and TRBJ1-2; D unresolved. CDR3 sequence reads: CASSLKASFGYTF. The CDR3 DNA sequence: TGTGCCAGCAGTTTAAAGGCATCTTTCGGCTACACCTTC.